This T cell receptor beta chain was retrieved from a study of blood T cell repertoires in COVID-19. About the research overall: Acute and convalescent COVID-19 samples came from the United States, Italy and Spain.

Profiling relied on immunoSEQ multiplex PCR, and the TCRdb table lists in-frame clones only, not all of them. This sample has approximately 300,000 clones, with 90% found just once. Germline V gives CDR1 SNHLY, CDR2 FYNNEI. This CDR3 spans 14 amino acids. Trimming took 7 bases from V and 0 from J, leaving 12 bases between them. Participants, about 18 to 90 years old, spanned under 25 US areas. Each participant's cohort was designated according to participant-reported clinical history. Sequenced sample: PBMCs or T cells enriched from blood (not recorded which). The chain carries TRBV2 and TRBJ2-5; maybe TRBD1 (6 bases). This receptor was identified in a woman between 18 and 29 years old with acute COVID-19. CDR3 sequence (DNA): TGTGCCAGCATCAGGGGAAGATACCAAGAGACCCAGTACTTC. This sequence encodes CASIRGRYQETQYF.